Each of the 29 T cell receptor beta chains below was sequenced from the same sample in a study of OX40 agonist ivuxolimab in advanced cancers. Method: immunoSEQ multiplex PCR; TCRdb's copy keeps in-frame clones and lacks some. Here the sample spans some 58,000 clones, 70% to 90% being singletons. This specimen was CD4+ or CD8+ T cells sorted from blood, taken in a trial of the OX40 agonist ivuxolimab. These TCRs come from an adult with an advanced solid tumor such as melanoma, head and neck, liver or kidney cancer.

The chain recombines TRBV6-1 with TRBJ1-5; D remains unclear. CDR3 length equals 13 residues. V lost 0 bases, J lost 6 bases, and 6 bases lay in between. CDR1 and CDR2 (germline): MNHNS, SASEGT. CDR3 loop: CASSEAPTQPQHF. The CDR3 bases are TGTGCCAGCAGTGAAGCGCCTACTCAGCCCCAGCATTTT.

The J gene is TRBJ2-3, the V gene TRBV5-1, with D perhaps TRBD2 (6 bases). Germline CDR1 and CDR2: SGHRS and YFSETQ. The CDR3 consists of 15 residues. V lost 2 bases, J lost 2 bases, and 12 bases lay in between. CDR3 DNA: TGCGCCAGCAGCTTAGAAACTAGCCTCACAGATACGCAGTATTTT. Translation gives CASSLETSLTDTQYF.

CDR3 sequence (DNA): TGTGCCAGCAGCCGCTCTGGGGCCAACGTCCTGACTTTC. It translates to CASSRSGANVLTF. The rearrangement uses TRBV7-2 and TRBJ2-6; no reliable D call. The CDR3 runs to 13 residues. In germline, CDR1 is SGHTA, CDR2 FQGNSA. Between the trimmed V and J ends, which lost 5 bases and 0 bases, there was a span of 2 bases.

This clone was detected once. The rearrangement joins TRBV7-3 to TRBJ2-7; the D call may be TRBD1 or TRBD2 (5 bases each). V lost 2 bases and J 2 bases, leaving 13 bases between the germline ends. The CDR3 is made up of 15 amino acids. Germline V CDR1 and CDR2: SGHTA, FQGTGA. The CDR3 nucleotides are TGTGCCAGCAGCTTAGGGGGATTTCCAGCCTACGAGCAGTACTTC. Translated, it gives CASSLGGFPAYEQYF.

The V and J genes are TRBV5-1 and TRBJ2-6; D uncertain. V was trimmed by 4 bases and J by 1 base, leaving 9 bases between them. Looked up from germline, CDR1 is SGHRS and CDR2 is YFSETQ. The CDR3 length is 15 residues. The CDR3 protein is CASSPAGSGANVLTF. In nucleotides, the CDR3 is TGCGCCAGCAGCCCCGCCGGGTCTGGGGCCAACGTCCTGACTTTC. Looking up the rest from reference TRBV5-1 and TRBJ2-6 gives the full variable domain: KAGVTQTPRYLIKTRGQQVTLSCSPISGHRSVSWYQQTPGQGLQFLFEYFSETQRNKGNFPGRFSGRQFSNSRSEMNVSTLELGDSALYLCASSPAGSGANVLTFGAGSRLTVL.

The chain is built from TRBV5-1 and TRBJ2-1, with D tentatively TRBD2 (6 bases). Germline V gives CDR1 SGHRS, CDR2 YFSETQ. The germline V and J ends were trimmed by 1 base and 8 bases, with 22 bases remaining between them. The CDR3 sequence is 17 residues long. CDR3 nucleotides: TGCGCCAGCAGCTTGTTCGGGAGTGTAATAGTATGGGATGAGCAGTTCTTC. Translation gives CASSLFGSVIVWDEQFF. The whole variable domain, remainder taken from reference TRBV5-1 and TRBJ2-1, is KAGVTQTPRYLIKTRGQQVTLSCSPISGHRSVSWYQQTPGQGLQFLFEYFSETQRNKGNFPGRFSGRQFSNSRSEMNVSTLELGDSALYLCASSLFGSVIVWDEQFFGPGTRLTVL.

The CDR3 coding sequence is TGTGCCAGCAGCGTAGGCATGGGACAGGGAGTAGAGACCCAGTACTTC. This translates into CASSVGMGQGVETQYF. The chain links TRBV9 to TRBJ2-5; 9 bases fit TRBD1. Germline lookup yields CDR1 SGDLS and CDR2 YYNGEE. Trimming cost V 0 bases and J 4 bases; bases outside gene matches: 7. CDR3 size: 16 residues.

This clone has just a few counts. The chain couples TRBV19 to TRBJ2-2; D remains unclear. The CDR3 sequence is 11 residues long. Germline CDR1 LNHDA, CDR2 SQIVND (reference sequence). V was pared by 8 bases and J by 7 bases, with 8 bases between. The CDR3 here is CASRMDGELFF. In DNA, the CDR3 is TGTGCCAGTCGAATGGACGGGGAGCTGTTTTTT.

The CDR3 nucleotides are TGTGCCAGCAGTGTAACAGGGAGGGGCTCCTACGAGCAGTACTTC. Translated: CASSVTGRGSYEQYF. The rearrangement uses TRBV28 and TRBJ2-7; tentatively, D is TRBD2 (7 bases). From germline, CDR1 is MDHEN and CDR2 SYDVKM. Trimming took off 5 bases at V and 0 bases at J, with 14 bases between the two ends. The CDR3 extends over 15 amino acids.

Here the CDR3 reads CASSLSGESGYTF. The CDR3 DNA sequence: TGTGCCAGCAGCTTATCTGGGGAGTCCGGCTACACCTTC. The chain links TRBV7-2 to TRBJ1-2; no definite D call. The CDR3 runs to 13 residues. The V end lost 2 bases, the J end lost 8 bases, and 12 bases lay between the germline ends. Germline loops: CDR1 SGHTA, CDR2 FQGNSA.

The chain has TRBV20-1 and TRBJ1-1; D not certain. V was cut by 4 bases and J by 11 bases, with 14 bases left in between. Germline CDR1 reads DFQATT; CDR2 reads SNEGSKA (reference sequence). The CDR3 runs to 11 residues. This CDR3 reads CSAKGLIDAFF. The CDR3, as DNA: TGCAGTGCTAAGGGCCTGATTGATGCTTTCTTT.

This clone was detected only a few times. V is TRBV28 and J is TRBJ2-3; 9 nucleotides align to TRBD2. V lost 6 bases to trimming and J lost 7 bases; unmatched junction nucleotides: 8. CDR1 MDHEN and CDR2 SYDVKM come from the germline V gene. The CDR3 sequence is 14 residues long. CDR3 residues: CASRPISGRHTQYF. DNA of the CDR3: TGTGCCAGCAGACCGATTAGCGGGAGACATACGCAGTATTTT.

The chain links TRBV18 to TRBJ2-1; the match to TRBD1 covers 9 bases. Germline lookup yields CDR1 KGHSH and CDR2 LQKENI. The CDR3 consists of 14 residues. The junction had 2 bases not matched to a gene; V was cut back by 3 bases and J by 5 bases. CDR3 residues: CASSPGTGHNEQFF. As DNA, the CDR3 is TGTGCCAGCTCACCCGGGACAGGGCACAATGAGCAGTTCTTC.

The rearrangement links TRBV5-5 to TRBJ2-3, with a possible D match to TRBD2 (6 bases). V dropped 0 bases and J dropped 2 bases, with 19 bases sitting between them. The CDR3 runs 18 residues. Germline V gene sequence: CDR1 SGHKS, CDR2 YYEKEE (reference sequence). CDR3 in DNA: TGTGCCAGCAGCTTGGATGTCGTCAGCGGGCGAAACACAGATACGCAGTATTTT. This gives the protein CASSLDVVSGRNTDTQYF.

J is TRBJ2-7 and V is TRBV6-4, with D uncertain. V shed 3 bases and J shed 1 base, with 4 bases lying between them. CDR3 length: 12 amino acids. CDR1 is MRHNA, CDR2 SNTAGT, per germline. CDR3 protein: CASSERSYEQYF. CDR3 nucleotide sequence: TGTGCCAGCAGTGAGAGGTCCTACGAGCAGTACTTC.

In its sample, this clone was seen a few times. The V gene is TRBV19, the J gene TRBJ2-1, with 7 bases that match TRBD2. The CDR3 contains 15 residues. CDR1 LNHDA and CDR2 SQIVND come from the germline V gene (reference sequence). J lost 7 bases, V lost 9 bases, and 15 bases had no gene match. In nucleotides, the CDR3 is TGTGCCAGCAAATTAGCGGGCAACCCGGGAAATGAGCAGTTCTTC. The encoded protein is CASKLAGNPGNEQFF.

The genes are TRBV29-1 and TRBJ2-7, with 14 bases lining up with TRBD2. Germline V gene data show CDR1 as SQVTM and CDR2 as ANQGSEA. This CDR3 is built from 17 residues. V was clipped by 6 bases and J by 4 bases; unmatched bases: 14. The CDR3 DNA is TGCAGCGTCGCCGGGACACCAGGGACTAGCGGGAGTTACGAGCAGTACTTC. As protein: CSVAGTPGTSGSYEQYF.

The CDR3 loop reads CASTATGGKSYEQYF. The CDR3, as DNA: TGTGCCAGCACCGCGACAGGGGGCAAATCCTACGAGCAGTACTTC. The chain couples TRBV28 to TRBJ2-7, with 10 nucleotides matching TRBD1. The CDR3 is 15 amino acids. J gave up 1 base and V 7 bases, and 7 bases lay outside the gene matches. Looked up from germline, CDR1 is MDHEN and CDR2 is SYDVKM.

This clone was seen a single time. The J gene is TRBJ1-3, the V gene TRBV9; 7 nucleotides line up with TRBD1. CDR3 size: 16 residues. CDR1 and CDR2 (germline): SGDLS, YYNGEE. The V and J ends lost 1 base and 0 bases, in that order; junction bases with no gene match: 4. The CDR3 sequence is CASSVTGVPSGNTIYF. CDR3 nucleotide sequence: TGTGCCAGCAGCGTAACAGGGGTCCCCTCTGGAAACACCATATATTTT.

V gene TRBV30 combines with J gene TRBJ2-1; 7 bases match TRBD2. Germline CDR1 reads GTSNPN; CDR2 reads SVGIG (reference sequence). Trimming removed 4 bases from V and 9 bases from J; junction bases left unmatched: 9. This CDR3 is 13 amino acids long. CDR3 nucleotides: TGTGCCTGGATCGTCGGGGGAGGGACTGAGCAGTTCTTC. Encoded protein: CAWIVGGGTEQFF.

The CDR3, as DNA: TGTGCCAGCTCCCCGGGACAGGGAGGGGCAGAGACCCAGTACTTC. Translated: CASSPGQGGAETQYF. V gene TRBV18 combines with J gene TRBJ2-5; 9 positions agree with TRBD1. CDR1 and CDR2 from the germline V gene are KGHSH and LQKENI. Losses at the gene ends were 6 bases for V and 4 bases for J; bases not matched to a gene: 9. The CDR3 is 15 residues long.

This clone has just one count. The chain joins TRBV6-6 to TRBJ1-1, with D unclear. Trimming left V 8 bases short and J 1 base short, with 14 bases between. Germline CDR1 reads MNHNY; CDR2 reads SVGAGI (reference sequence). The CDR3 runs to 14 residues. The chain's CDR3 is CASETGQTNTEAFF. CDR3 nucleotides: TGTGCCAGCGAAACCGGGCAGACGAACACTGAAGCTTTCTTT.

As to this clone: This may come from a read error, since a much larger clone is one base off. This chain joins TRBV7-3 and TRBJ1-1, with no clear D. V dropped 2 bases and J dropped 1 base, with 5 bases sitting between them. Germline V gene data show CDR1 as SGHTA and CDR2 as FQGTGA. There are 13 residues in the CDR3. The CDR3 coding sequence is TGTGCCAGCAGCTTACGGGGGAACACTGAAGCTTTCTTT. This gives the protein CASSLRGNTEAFF.

The chain couples TRBV11-2 to TRBJ2-5, with D uncertain. CDR1 is SGHAT and CDR2 is FQNNGV in the germline V gene. Trimming shortened V by 6 bases and J by 7 bases, and 24 bases separated the two germline ends. CDR3 length: 16 residues. The CDR3 region is CASSPKENGPRRTQYF. CDR3 nucleotides: TGTGCCAGCAGTCCCAAAGAAAATGGACCTAGGAGGACCCAGTACTTC.

The chain links TRBV28 to TRBJ2-5, with TRBD2 as a possible D gene (6 bases). The CDR3 contains 15 residues. Trimming shortened V by 4 bases and J by 4 bases, and 16 bases separated the two germline ends. The germline CDR1 and CDR2 sequences are MDHEN and SYDVKM. CDR3 DNA: TGTGCCAGCAGTTCCGCGGGCGGGATGGGAGAGACCCAGTACTTC. Translating it yields CASSSAGGMGETQYF.

The chain links TRBV10-1 to TRBJ2-6; D remains ambiguous. Germline CDR1 reads WNHNN; CDR2 reads SYGVQD (reference sequence). Trimming took 5 bases from V and 5 from J, leaving 13 bases between them. The CDR3 has 15 residues. CDR3 nucleotides: TGCGCCAGCAGTTACGCACAAAGTCGGGCCAACGTCCTGACTTTC. It codes for CASSYAQSRANVLTF.

The chain joins TRBV10-3 to TRBJ1-6; 10 bases match TRBD1. Looked up from germline, CDR1 is ENHRY and CDR2 is SYGVKD. The CDR3 consists of 15 residues. The junction had 5 bases not matched to a gene; V was cut back by 2 bases and J by 10 bases. CDR3 in amino acids: CAISEGDRGESPLHF. Here the CDR3 DNA reads TGTGCCATCAGTGAGGGGGACAGGGGCGAGTCACCCCTCCACTTT.

The rearrangement joins TRBV6-4 to TRBJ2-3; D unresolved. V was pared by 1 base and J by 2 bases, with 4 bases between. The germline V gene has CDR1 MRHNA and CDR2 SNTAGT. This CDR3 has 13 residues. This CDR3 reads CASSDLVTDTQYF. DNA of the CDR3: TGTGCCAGCAGTGACTTGGTCACAGATACGCAGTATTTT.

This chain joins TRBV30 and TRBJ1-2, with 7 bases aligning to TRBD1. Germline trimming cut 3 bases from V and 6 bases from J; bases unmatched to any gene: 7. This CDR3 has 13 residues. Germline CDR1 reads GTSNPN; CDR2 reads SVGIG (reference sequence). CDR3 bases: TGTGCCTGGAGGGCGGCAGGGGGGGATGGCTACACCTTC. Its protein product is CAWRAAGGDGYTF.